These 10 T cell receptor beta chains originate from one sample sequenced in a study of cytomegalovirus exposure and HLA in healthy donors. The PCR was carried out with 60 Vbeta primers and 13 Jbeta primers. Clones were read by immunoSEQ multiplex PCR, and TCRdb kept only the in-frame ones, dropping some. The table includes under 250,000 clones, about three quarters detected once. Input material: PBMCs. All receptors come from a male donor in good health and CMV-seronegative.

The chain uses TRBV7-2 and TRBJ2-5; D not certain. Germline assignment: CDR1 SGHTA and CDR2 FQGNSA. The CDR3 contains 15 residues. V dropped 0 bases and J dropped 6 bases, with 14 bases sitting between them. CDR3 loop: CASSLAYWQEKTQYF. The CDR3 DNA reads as TGTGCCAGCAGCTTAGCTTACTGGCAGGAAAAGACCCAGTACTTC.

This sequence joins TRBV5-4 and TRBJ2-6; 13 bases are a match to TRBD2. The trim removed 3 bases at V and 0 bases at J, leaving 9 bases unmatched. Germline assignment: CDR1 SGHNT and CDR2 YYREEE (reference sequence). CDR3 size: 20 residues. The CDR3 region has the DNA TGTGCCAGCAGCTGGACCGGGACTAGCGGGGCCCGCTCTGGGGCCAACGTCCTGACTTTC. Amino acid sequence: CASSWTGTSGARSGANVLTF.

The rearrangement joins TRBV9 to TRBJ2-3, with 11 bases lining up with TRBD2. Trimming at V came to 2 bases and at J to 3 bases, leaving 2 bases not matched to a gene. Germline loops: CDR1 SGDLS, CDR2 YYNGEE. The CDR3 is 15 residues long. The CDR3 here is CASSVSGRATDTQYF. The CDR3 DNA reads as TGTGCCAGCAGCGTTAGCGGGAGGGCGACAGATACGCAGTATTTT.

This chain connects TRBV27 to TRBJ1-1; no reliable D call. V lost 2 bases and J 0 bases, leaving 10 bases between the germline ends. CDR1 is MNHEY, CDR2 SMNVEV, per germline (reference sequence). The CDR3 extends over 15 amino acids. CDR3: CASSLGRTMNTEAFF. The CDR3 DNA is TGTGCCAGCAGTTTAGGGCGGACTATGAACACTGAAGCTTTCTTT.

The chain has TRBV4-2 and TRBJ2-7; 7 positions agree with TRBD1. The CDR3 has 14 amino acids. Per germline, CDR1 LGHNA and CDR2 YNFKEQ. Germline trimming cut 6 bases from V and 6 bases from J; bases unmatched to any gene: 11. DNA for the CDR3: TGTGCCAGCAGTGTAGGGGGCGAAAGGGGCGAGCAGTACTTC. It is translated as CASSVGGERGEQYF.

The CDR3 loop reads CASSVVGGGSQETQYF. CDR3 nucleotide sequence: TGTGCCAGCAGCGTAGTTGGCGGGGGGTCCCAAGAGACCCAGTACTTC. The V gene is TRBV9, the J gene TRBJ2-5; 8 nucleotides agree with TRBD2. Germline lookup yields CDR1 SGDLS and CDR2 YYNGEE. V lost 0 bases and J lost 1; bases outside the gene matches: 5. The CDR3 has 16 residues.

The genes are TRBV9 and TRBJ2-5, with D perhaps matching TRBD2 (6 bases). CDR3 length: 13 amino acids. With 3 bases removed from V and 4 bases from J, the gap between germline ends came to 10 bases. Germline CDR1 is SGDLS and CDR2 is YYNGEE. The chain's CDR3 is CASSGSRGETQYF. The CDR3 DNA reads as TGTGCCAGCAGCGGCTCGCGGGGAGAGACCCAGTACTTC.

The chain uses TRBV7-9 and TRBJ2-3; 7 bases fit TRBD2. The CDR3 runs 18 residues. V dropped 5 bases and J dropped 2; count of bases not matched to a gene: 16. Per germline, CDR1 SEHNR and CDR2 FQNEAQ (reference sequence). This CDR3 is CASSTGTTLWGVTDTQYF. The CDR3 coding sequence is TGTGCCAGCAGCACCGGGACTACCTTATGGGGCGTCACAGATACGCAGTATTTT.

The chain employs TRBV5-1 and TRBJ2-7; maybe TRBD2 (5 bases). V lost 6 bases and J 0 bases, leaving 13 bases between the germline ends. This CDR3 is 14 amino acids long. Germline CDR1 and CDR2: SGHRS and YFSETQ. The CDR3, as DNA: TGCGCCAGCAACGAGGGTGCCTTCTCCTACGAGCAGTACTTC. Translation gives CASNEGAFSYEQYF.

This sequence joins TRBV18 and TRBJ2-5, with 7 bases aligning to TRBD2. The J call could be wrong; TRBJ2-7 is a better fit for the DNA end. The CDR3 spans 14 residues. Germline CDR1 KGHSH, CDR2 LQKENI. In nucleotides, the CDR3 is TGTGCCAGCTCACTGGCGGGGGTCTTGTACGAGCAGTACTTC. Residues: CASSLAGVLYEQYF.